This T cell receptor beta chain originates from a study of T-cell memory formation after mild COVID-19. This CDR3 is built from 13 residues. Germline values: CDR1 SGHAT, CDR2 FQNNGV. The ends were cut back, 1 base at V and 6 bases at J, with 10 bases in the middle. This clonotype occurred many times. Its antigen is not known. Constant-segment-primed 5'RACE gave TCR alpha and TCR beta cDNA libraries with sample barcodes and UMIs. TCRdb re-derived calls from the 5' RACE reads in MiXCR, one entry per CDR3 protein. The top ten hold just over 2% of the sample, which has about 200,000 distinct CDR3 sequences, 15% to 20% seen once. Study-wide results and limits: Contracting clones from day 15 to 85 had balanced CD4/CD8; later expanders favoured CD4+. There were some responding clones in pre-infection memory, which suggested that cross-reactive memory had joined.

The receptor was derived from an adult woman who had mild COVID-19 (a few samples of this study predate the infection). Cell type and time point are not known. This chain links TRBV11-2 with TRBJ2-7; the D gene is possibly TRBD2 (5 bases). Sequenced input: PBMCs or a T cell subset sorted from them (not recorded which). The CDR3 DNA follows: TGTGCCAGCAGCTTAGTTGAGGCGGGCGAGCAGTACTTC. It yields the protein CASSLVEAGEQYF.